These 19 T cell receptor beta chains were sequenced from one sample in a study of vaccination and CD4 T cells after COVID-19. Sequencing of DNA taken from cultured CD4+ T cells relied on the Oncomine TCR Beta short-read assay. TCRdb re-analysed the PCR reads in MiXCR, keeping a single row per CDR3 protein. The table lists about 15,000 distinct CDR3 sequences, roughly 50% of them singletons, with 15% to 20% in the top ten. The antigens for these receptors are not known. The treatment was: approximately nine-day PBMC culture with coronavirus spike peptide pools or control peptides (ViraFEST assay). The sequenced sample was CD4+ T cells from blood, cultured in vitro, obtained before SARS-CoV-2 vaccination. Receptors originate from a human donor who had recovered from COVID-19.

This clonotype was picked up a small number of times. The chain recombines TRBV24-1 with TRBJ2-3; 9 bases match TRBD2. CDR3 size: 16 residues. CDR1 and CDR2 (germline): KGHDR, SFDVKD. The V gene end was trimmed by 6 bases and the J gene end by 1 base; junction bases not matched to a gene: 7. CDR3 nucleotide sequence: TGTGCCACCAGTTTTGCTAGCGGGGTGGGCACAGATACGCAGTATTTT. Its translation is CATSFASGVGTDTQYF.

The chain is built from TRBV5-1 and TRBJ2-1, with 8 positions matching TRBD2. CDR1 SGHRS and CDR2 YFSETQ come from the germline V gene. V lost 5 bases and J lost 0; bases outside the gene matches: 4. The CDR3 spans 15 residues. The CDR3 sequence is CASRLSGASYNEQFF. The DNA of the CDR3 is TGCGCCAGCAGACTTAGCGGGGCCTCCTACAATGAGCAGTTCTTC.

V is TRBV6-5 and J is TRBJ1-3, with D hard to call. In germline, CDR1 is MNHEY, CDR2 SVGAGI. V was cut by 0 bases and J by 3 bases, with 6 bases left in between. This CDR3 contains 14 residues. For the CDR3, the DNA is TGTGCCAGCAGTTACTCGAATAATGGAAACACCATATATTTT. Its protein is CASSYSNNGNTIYF.

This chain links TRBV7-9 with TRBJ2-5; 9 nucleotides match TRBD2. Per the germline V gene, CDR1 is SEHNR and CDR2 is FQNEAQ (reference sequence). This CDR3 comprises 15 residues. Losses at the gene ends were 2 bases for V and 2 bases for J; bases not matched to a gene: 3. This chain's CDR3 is CASSLFLAGQETQYF. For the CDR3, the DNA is TGTGCCAGCAGCTTATTCCTAGCGGGACAAGAGACCCAGTACTTC. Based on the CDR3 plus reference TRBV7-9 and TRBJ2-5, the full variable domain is DTGVSQNPRHKITKRGQNVTFRCDPISEHNRLYWYRQTLGQGPEFLTYFQNEAQLEKSRLLSDRFSAERPKGSFSTLEIQRTEQGDSAMYLCASSLFLAGQETQYFGPGTRLLVL.

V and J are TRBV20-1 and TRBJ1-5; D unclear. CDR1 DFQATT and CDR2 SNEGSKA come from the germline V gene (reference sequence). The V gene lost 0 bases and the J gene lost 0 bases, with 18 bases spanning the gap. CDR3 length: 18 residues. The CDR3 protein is CSARDALTRYYSNQPQHF. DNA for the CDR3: TGCAGTGCTAGAGATGCATTGACTCGTTATTATAGCAATCAGCCCCAGCATTTT.

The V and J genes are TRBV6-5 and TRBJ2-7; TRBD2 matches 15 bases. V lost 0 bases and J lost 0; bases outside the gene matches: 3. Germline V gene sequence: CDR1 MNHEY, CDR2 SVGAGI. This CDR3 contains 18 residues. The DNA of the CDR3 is TGTGCCAGCAGTTACTCGACGGGACTAGCGGGAGGCTCCTACGAGCAGTACTTC. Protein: CASSYSTGLAGGSYEQYF.

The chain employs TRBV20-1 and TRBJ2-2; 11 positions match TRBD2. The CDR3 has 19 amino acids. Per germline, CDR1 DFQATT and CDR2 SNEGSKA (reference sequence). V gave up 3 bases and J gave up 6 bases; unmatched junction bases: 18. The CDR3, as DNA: TGCAGTGCTAGTATTCGATCCGGGCTAGCGGGAGGAAAACCCGGGGAGCTGTTTTTT. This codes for CSASIRSGLAGGKPGELFF.

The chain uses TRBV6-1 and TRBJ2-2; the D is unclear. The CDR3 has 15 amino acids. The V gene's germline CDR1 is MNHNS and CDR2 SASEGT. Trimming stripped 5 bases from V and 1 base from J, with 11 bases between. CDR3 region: CASSTRVQNTGELFF. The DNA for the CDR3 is TGTGCCAGCAGTACCCGGGTCCAGAACACCGGGGAGCTGTTTTTT.

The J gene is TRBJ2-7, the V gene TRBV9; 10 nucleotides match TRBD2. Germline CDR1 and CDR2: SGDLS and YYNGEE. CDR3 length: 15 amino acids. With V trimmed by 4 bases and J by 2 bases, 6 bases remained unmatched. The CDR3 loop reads CASSPYGTSAYEQYF. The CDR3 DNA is TGTGCCAGCAGCCCCTACGGGACTAGCGCCTACGAGCAGTACTTC.

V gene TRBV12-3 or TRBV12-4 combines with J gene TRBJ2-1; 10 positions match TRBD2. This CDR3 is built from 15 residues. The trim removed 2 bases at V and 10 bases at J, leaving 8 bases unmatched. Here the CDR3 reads CASSLRLAGVGEQFF. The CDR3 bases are TGTGCCAGCAGTTTACGGCTAGCGGGAGTTGGGGAGCAGTTCTTC.

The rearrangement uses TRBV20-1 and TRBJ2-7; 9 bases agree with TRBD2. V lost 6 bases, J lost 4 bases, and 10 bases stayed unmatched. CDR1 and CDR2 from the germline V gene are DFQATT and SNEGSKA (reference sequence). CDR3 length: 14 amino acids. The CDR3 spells CSAGPTSGVYEQYF. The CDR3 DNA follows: TGCAGTGCGGGCCCGACTAGCGGAGTATACGAGCAGTACTTC.

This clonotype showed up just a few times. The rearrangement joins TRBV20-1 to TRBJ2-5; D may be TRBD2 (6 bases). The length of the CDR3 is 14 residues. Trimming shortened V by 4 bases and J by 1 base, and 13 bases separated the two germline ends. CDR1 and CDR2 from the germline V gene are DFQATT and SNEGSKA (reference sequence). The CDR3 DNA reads TGCAGTGCTATACTAGCTCCTATCCAAGAGACCCAGTACTTC. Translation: CSAILAPIQETQYF.

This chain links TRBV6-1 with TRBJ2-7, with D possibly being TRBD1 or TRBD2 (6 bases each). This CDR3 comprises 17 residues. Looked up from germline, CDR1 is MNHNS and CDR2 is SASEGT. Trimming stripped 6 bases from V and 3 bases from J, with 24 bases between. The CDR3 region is CASRGGSPGGNFYEQYF. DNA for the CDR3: TGTGCCAGCAGAGGGGGGAGCCCTGGCGGAAACTTCTACGAGCAGTACTTC.

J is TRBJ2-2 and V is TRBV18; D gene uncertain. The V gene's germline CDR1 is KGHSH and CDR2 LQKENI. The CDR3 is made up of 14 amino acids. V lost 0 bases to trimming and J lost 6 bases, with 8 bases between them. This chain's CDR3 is CASSPPDKPGELFF. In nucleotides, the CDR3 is TGTGCCAGCTCACCACCTGACAAACCCGGGGAGCTGTTTTTT.

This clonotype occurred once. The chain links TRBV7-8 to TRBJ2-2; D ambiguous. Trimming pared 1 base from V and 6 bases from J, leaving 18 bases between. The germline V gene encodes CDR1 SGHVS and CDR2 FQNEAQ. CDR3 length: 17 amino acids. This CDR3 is CASSLVGLRAVSGELFF. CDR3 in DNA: TGTGCCAGCAGCTTAGTTGGCCTCCGGGCGGTCTCCGGGGAGCTGTTTTTT.

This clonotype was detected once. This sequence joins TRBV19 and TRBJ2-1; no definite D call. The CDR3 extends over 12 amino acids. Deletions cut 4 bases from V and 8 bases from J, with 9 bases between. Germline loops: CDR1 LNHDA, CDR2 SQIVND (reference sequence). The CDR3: CASSKIGDEQFF. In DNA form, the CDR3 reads TGTGCCAGTAGTAAGATTGGGGATGAGCAGTTCTTC.

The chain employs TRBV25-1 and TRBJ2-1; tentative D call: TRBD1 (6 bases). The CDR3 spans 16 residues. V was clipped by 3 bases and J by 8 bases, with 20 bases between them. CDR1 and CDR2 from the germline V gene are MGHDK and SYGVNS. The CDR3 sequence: CASSDVPGDQFHEQFF. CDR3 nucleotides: TGTGCCAGCAGTGATGTACCAGGGGATCAGTTCCATGAGCAGTTCTTC.

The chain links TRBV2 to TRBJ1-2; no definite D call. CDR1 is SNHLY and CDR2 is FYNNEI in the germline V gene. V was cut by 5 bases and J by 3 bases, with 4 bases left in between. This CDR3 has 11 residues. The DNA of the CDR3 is TGTGCCAGCAGTCAGGACTATGGCTACACCTTC. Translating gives CASSQDYGYTF.

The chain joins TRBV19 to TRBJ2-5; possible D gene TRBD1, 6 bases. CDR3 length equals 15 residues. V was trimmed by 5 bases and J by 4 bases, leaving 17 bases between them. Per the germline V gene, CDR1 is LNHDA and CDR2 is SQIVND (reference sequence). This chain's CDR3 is CASSVTGIGAETQYF. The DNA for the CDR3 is TGTGCCAGTAGTGTAACAGGGATAGGAGCAGAGACCCAGTACTTC.